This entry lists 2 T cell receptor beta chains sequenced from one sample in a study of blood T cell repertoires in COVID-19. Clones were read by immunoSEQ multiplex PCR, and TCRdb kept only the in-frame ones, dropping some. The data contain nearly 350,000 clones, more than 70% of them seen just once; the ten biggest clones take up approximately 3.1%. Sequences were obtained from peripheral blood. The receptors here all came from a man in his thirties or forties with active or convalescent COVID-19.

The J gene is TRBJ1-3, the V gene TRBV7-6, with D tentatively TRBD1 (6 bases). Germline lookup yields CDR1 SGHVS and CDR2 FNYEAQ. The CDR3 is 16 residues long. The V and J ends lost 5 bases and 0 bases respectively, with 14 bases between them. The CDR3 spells CASSPGQLSSGNTIYF. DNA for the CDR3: TGTGCCAGCAGCCCTGGACAGCTTTCCTCTGGAAACACCATATATTTT.

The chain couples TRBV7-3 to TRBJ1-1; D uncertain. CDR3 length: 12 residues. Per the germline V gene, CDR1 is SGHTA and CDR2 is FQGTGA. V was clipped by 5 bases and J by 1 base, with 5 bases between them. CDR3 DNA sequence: TGTGCCAGCAGCGACAAGAACACTGAAGCTTTCTTT. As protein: CASSDKNTEAFF.